This T cell receptor beta chain is drawn from a study of response to subunit inactivated influenza vaccine. MiXCR, run by TCRdb on the RT-PCR reads, gives a single entry per CDR3 protein. In the table there are 700,000 to 900,000 distinct CDR3 sequences, 21% of which are singletons. V dropped 5 bases and J dropped 3 bases, with 11 bases sitting between them. Germline values: CDR1 MNHEY, CDR2 SVGEGT. The CDR3 sequence is 13 residues long. The clonotype originates from a man aged 45 to 65 who received an inactivated influenza vaccine. The source material was PBMCs from blood, sampled about 5 days after vaccination. The chain recombines TRBV6-2 or TRBV6-3 with TRBJ2-7; D is possibly TRBD1 or TRBD2 (5 bases each). Here the CDR3 reads CASSKPRGYEQYF. CDR3 coding DNA: TGTGCCAGCAGTAAACCGAGGGGCTACGAGCAGTACTTC.